The clone carrying this T cell receptor (beta chain) has at least ten counts. TCRdb redid the calling of the 5' RACE reads with MiXCR, one entry per CDR3 protein. The top ten clones hold 3.2% of a sample with approximately 67,000 distinct CDR3 sequences, approximately 9% of them seen once. Between the trimmed V and J ends, which lost 4 bases and 4 bases, there was a span of 5 bases. This CDR3 has 11 amino acids. Germline V gives CDR1 LGHDT, CDR2 YNNKEL (reference sequence). This sample was included in a study of early T cells in non-severe SARS-CoV-2 infection. Study in general: Sequenced bulk RNA came from whole blood that was unsorted, and chains were unpaired.

The chain recombines TRBV3-1 with TRBJ2-7; D remains ambiguous. The sample comprised whole blood. The TCR was taken from an adult who was a healthcare worker with PCR-confirmed SARS-CoV-2 infection or an uninfected control (not recorded which). The CDR3, as DNA: TGTGCCAGCAGCCTTGGGTACGAGCAGTACTTC. Its translation is CASSLGYEQYF.